The source of this TCR beta chain is a study of identical twins. Study-wide points: Those out-of-frame alpha sequences shared by twins showed an excess of low generation probability. The abundant beta clonotypes from cord blood had fewer insertions, and memory repertoires had none of this. Excess twin sharing in beta out-of-frame sequences was weaker.

TCRdb recomputed calls from the 5' RACE reads with MiXCR, one row per CDR3 protein. Of about 240,000 distinct CDR3 sequences in the sample, more than 9% are singletons; the top ten hold 9% to 10%. This clonotype turned up a few times. Its antigen is still unknown. Trimming removed 4 bases from V and 2 bases from J, with 13 bases in between. CDR1 KGHSH and CDR2 LQKENI come from the germline V gene. The length of the CDR3 is 15 residues. The sequence derives from a man between 50 and 59 years old in good health. Input material: memory T cells sorted from blood. V usage is TRBV18 and J usage is TRBJ2-3; D unclear. Here the CDR3 reads CASSQKGVPTDTQYF. CDR3 DNA: TGTGCCAGCTCACAAAAGGGCGTCCCCACAGATACGCAGTATTTT.